The T cell receptor (beta chain) described here comes from a study of T cells in Graves' hyperthyroidism and ophthalmopathy. Newly diagnosed patients aged 18 to 65 had hyperthyroidism of under 2 months' duration. Amplification targeted TCR beta CDR3 regions from RNA transcripts. The TCR CDR3 first-round RT-PCR relied on the HTBI primer set. TCRdb analysed the multiplex PCR reads with MiXCR anew, one entry per CDR3 protein. This sample has approximately 410,000 distinct CDR3 sequences, with roughly 15% found just once. This clonotype has a handful of counts. This TCR came from a woman younger than 30 with Graves' hyperthyroidism. Material for sequencing was blood.

This CDR3 reads CSAQLAESVDTQYF. The CDR3 region has the DNA TGCAGTGCGCAGCTAGCGGAGTCTGTGGATACGCAGTATTTT. V usage is TRBV20-1 and J usage is TRBJ2-3, with TRBD2 identical over 7 bases. CDR1 is DFQATT, CDR2 SNEGSKA, per germline (reference sequence). The J segment lost 6 bases and the V segment lost 6 bases, leaving 12 bases of the junction unmatched. The CDR3 has 14 residues.